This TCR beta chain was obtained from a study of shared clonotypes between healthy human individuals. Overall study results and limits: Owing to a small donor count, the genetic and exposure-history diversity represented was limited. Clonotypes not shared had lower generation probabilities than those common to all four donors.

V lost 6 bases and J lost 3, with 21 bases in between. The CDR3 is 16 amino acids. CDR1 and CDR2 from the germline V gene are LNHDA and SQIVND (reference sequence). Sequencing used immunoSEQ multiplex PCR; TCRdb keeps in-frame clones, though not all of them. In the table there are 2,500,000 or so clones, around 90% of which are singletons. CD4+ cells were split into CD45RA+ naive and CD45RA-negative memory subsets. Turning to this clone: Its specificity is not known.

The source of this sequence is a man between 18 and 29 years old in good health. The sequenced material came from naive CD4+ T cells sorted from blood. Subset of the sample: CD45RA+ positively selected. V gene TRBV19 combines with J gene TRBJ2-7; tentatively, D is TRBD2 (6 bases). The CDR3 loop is CASSSIAGSGFYEQYF. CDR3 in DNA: TGTGCCAGTAGCTCAATTGCGGGAAGCGGATTCTACGAGCAGTACTTC.